This T cell receptor beta chain stems from a study of OX40 agonist ivuxolimab in advanced cancers. As for the study in general: The eligibility criteria allowed prior anti-PD-1, anti-PD-L1 or anti-CTLA-4 therapy, and 30% to 40% had some.

The germline V gene encodes CDR1 MRHNA and CDR2 SNTAGT. The CDR3 length is 14 residues. V lost 8 bases and J lost 6, with 19 bases in between. The protocol was immunoSEQ multiplex PCR, while the TCRdb copy is restricted to in-frame clones and leaves out a portion. The repertoire holds 30,000 to 40,000 clones, with 80% to 95% as singletons. In regard to this clone: Antigen: not known.

General study results and limits: Patients who responded partially at 0.1-3.0 mg/kg showed clonal expansion ranking among the lowest.

This specimen consisted of CD4+ or CD8+ T cells sorted from blood, obtained in a trial of the OX40 agonist ivuxolimab. This chain uses TRBV6-4 with TRBJ1-1; D possibly corresponds to TRBD1 (5 bases). This clonotype was sampled from an adult with an advanced solid tumor such as melanoma, head and neck, liver or kidney cancer. CDR3 DNA: TGTGCCAGCTCCCAAATAGGGACGAGCCCTGAAGCTTTCTTT. Translating it yields CASSQIGTSPEAFF.